This T cell receptor (beta chain) emerged from a study of T cell responses to AZD1222 COVID-19 vaccine. In the case of this clone: As yet, its antigen is unknown.

Study-level points and caveats: The study sampled repertoires only after the peak T cell response. Clonal diversity may have been underestimated in mostly white British donors. Following two doses of AZD1222, Spike-specific TCR breadth and depth rose.

Germline CDR1 is MDHEN and CDR2 is SYDVKM. V was pared by 8 bases and J by 1 base, with 7 bases of the junction left unmatched. This CDR3 region has 16 residues. Generated by immunoSEQ multiplex PCR, the TCRdb table keeps only in-frame clones and is missing some. The sample records roughly 120,000 clones, approximately 85% being singletons. The source is an adult in good health. The chain has TRBV28 and TRBJ2-2; TRBD2 matches 10 bases. Sequenced here: peripheral blood, sampled on day 0 of AZD1222 vaccination. The CDR3 DNA follows: TGTGCCAGCGCCCCCCCTAGCGGGGGGAACACCGGGGAGCTGTTTTTT. Its protein product is CASAPPSGGNTGELFF. Complete variable domain (other parts from reference TRBV28 and TRBJ2-2): DVKVTQSSRYLVKRTGEKVFLECVQDMDHENMFWYRQDPGLGLRLIYFSYDVKMKEKGDIPEGYSVSREKKERFSLILESASTNQTSMYLCASAPPSGGNTGELFFGEGSRLTVL.